This TCR beta chain was retrieved from a study of cytomegalovirus exposure and HLA in healthy donors. Whole-study results and caveats: In an earlier analysis, about 87% or about 30%: the productive usage of most TCR beta V segments. Accurate predictions that matched the HLA-A and HLA-B alleles of most subjects were reportedly made from TCR beta sequences. Sequencing probably produced one cluster of sequence variants that were highly shared.

As concerns this clone: No antigen is known for it. The junction departs from the called germline gene at one end, perhaps through a read error.

PCR used 60 Vbeta primers and 13 Jbeta primers. Method: immunoSEQ multiplex PCR; TCRdb's copy keeps in-frame clones and lacks some. The data contain about 97,000 clones, around three quarters of them seen just once; the ten biggest clones take up around 4%. CDR1 and CDR2 from the germline V gene are SEHNR and FQNEAQ (reference sequence). The CDR3 is 12 amino acids. The chain joins TRBV7-9 to TRBJ2-1; D is unclear. The source material was PBMCs. The clonotype originates from a man aged 35-49 years in good health and CMV-seronegative. CDR3 sequence reads: CSSSLLPHEQFF. For the CDR3, the DNA is TGTTCCAGCAGCCTCCTACCCCATGAGCAGTTCTTC.